These 19 T cell receptor beta chains were sequenced from one sample in a study of shared clonotypes between healthy human individuals. TCRdb's copy holds only in-frame clones and misses some; the assay was immunoSEQ multiplex PCR. The repertoire consists of millions of clones, with over 90% occurring once and the leading ten covering around 0.4%. Input material: naive CD4+ T cells from PBMCs. The subset denotes: CD45RA+ positively selected. The receptors come from a man between 18 and 35 years old in good health. Some clones in this sample may be carry-over from other donors' samples.

The V gene is TRBV10-1, the J gene TRBJ2-7; D unclear. V lost 5 bases and J 0 bases, leaving 5 bases between the germline ends. CDR1 is WNHNN and CDR2 is SYGVQD in the germline V gene (reference sequence). This CDR3 contains 12 residues. The CDR3 region is CASSTASYEQYF. The CDR3 nucleotides read TGCGCCAGCAGTACAGCCTCCTACGAGCAGTACTTC.

The J gene is TRBJ1-5, the V gene TRBV27; 7 nucleotides align to TRBD1. This CDR3 contains 14 residues. CDR1 and CDR2 (germline): MNHEY, SMNVEV (reference sequence). V was clipped by 6 bases and J by 5 bases; unmatched bases: 7. This chain's CDR3 is CASSRQGYDQPQHF. The CDR3 DNA reads as TGTGCCAGCAGCCGACAGGGATACGATCAGCCCCAGCATTTT.

CDR3 sequence reads: CASSTEDSYEQYF. The DNA for the CDR3 is TGTGCCAGCAGCACGGAGGACTCCTACGAGCAGTACTTC. The gene calls are TRBV5-4 and TRBJ2-7, with D perhaps TRBD2 (5 bases). Trimming removed 4 bases from V and 0 bases from J, with 8 bases in between. The CDR3 loop spans 13 amino acids. Germline V gene sequence: CDR1 SGHNT, CDR2 YYREEE (reference sequence).

J is TRBJ2-1 and V is TRBV29-1; D is ambiguous. The CDR3 extends over 12 amino acids. Germline CDR1 is SQVTM and CDR2 is ANQGSEA. Between the trimmed V and J ends, which lost 3 bases and 4 bases, there was a span of 7 bases. The CDR3 region has the DNA TGCAGCGTTGATGACAAATACAATGAGCAGTTCTTC. Encoded protein: CSVDDKYNEQFF.

The chain combines TRBV25-1 with TRBJ1-2; D may be TRBD1 (6 bases). Germline V CDR1 and CDR2: MGHDK, SYGVNS. This CDR3 region has 16 residues. Trimming cost V 0 bases and J 7 bases, with 18 bases left between them. CDR3: CASSEYYPERGGGYTF. The CDR3 nucleotides read TGTGCCAGCAGTGAATATTACCCCGAAAGGGGGGGTGGCTACACCTTC.

With regard to this clone: The sample has other DNA sequences that encode this CDR3 too. The V and J genes are TRBV5-1 and TRBJ2-5, with D possibly TRBD1 on 6 matching bases. V was pared by 1 base and J by 4 bases, with 8 bases between. CDR1 and CDR2 (germline): SGHRS, YFSETQ. CDR3 length equals 13 residues. The CDR3 DNA follows: TGCGCCAGCAGCTTGCCAGGGGTAGAGACCCAGTACTTC. Encoded protein: CASSLPGVETQYF.

The CDR3 protein is CASLQRAGWGPEAFF. The CDR3 DNA follows: TGTGCCAGCCTACAACGGGCAGGGTGGGGTCCTGAAGCTTTCTTT. The chain has TRBV28 and TRBJ1-1, with D possibly matching TRBD1 (5 bases). The CDR3 loop spans 15 amino acids. Between the trimmed V and J ends, which lost 8 bases and 6 bases, there was a span of 22 bases. The germline V gene has CDR1 MDHEN and CDR2 SYDVKM.

The chain couples TRBV28 to TRBJ1-2, with D maybe TRBD1 (5 bases). Looked up from germline, CDR1 is MDHEN and CDR2 is SYDVKM. The CDR3 spans 14 residues. Trimming cost V 7 bases and J 4 bases, with 16 bases left between them. The CDR3 DNA is TGTGCCAGCACCAACTCTCTGAGGGGCTATGGCTACACCTTC. Translated, it gives CASTNSLRGYGYTF.

The genes are TRBV28 and TRBJ2-3; D perhaps matches TRBD1 (5 bases). The CDR3 has 13 residues. Germline V lookup: CDR1 MDHEN, CDR2 SYDVKM. Between the trimmed V and J ends, which lost 8 bases and 2 bases, there was a span of 11 bases. DNA of the CDR3: TGTGCCAGCTCCTCGACAGTCACAGATACGCAGTATTTT. Translated, it gives CASSSTVTDTQYF.

This rearrangement joins TRBV11-2 to TRBJ2-7; unclear D gene. V lost 5 bases and J 2 bases, leaving 13 bases between the germline ends. CDR1 is SGHAT and CDR2 is FQNNGV in the germline V gene. The CDR3 is 14 amino acids. In DNA form, the CDR3 reads TGTGCCAGCAGCAAAAGTGACCAGGCCTACGAGCAGTACTTC. Its protein is CASSKSDQAYEQYF.

The chain joins TRBV19 to TRBJ1-5; 9 bases line up with TRBD1. Losses at the gene ends were 3 bases for V and 5 bases for J; bases not matched to a gene: 5. Germline CDR1 and CDR2: LNHDA and SQIVND (reference sequence). There are 15 residues in the CDR3. The CDR3, as DNA: TGTGCCAGTAGTATGCGGGGACAGGGCTATCAGCCCCAGCATTTT. It encodes CASSMRGQGYQPQHF.

About this clone: Other DNA variants within this sample encode the same CDR3. The chain recombines TRBV6-5 with TRBJ2-5; D gene unclear. The CDR3 runs to 11 residues. The V and J ends lost 6 bases and 0 bases respectively, with 2 bases between them. CDR1 and CDR2 (germline): MNHEY, SVGAGI. The chain's CDR3 is CASRYQETQYF. DNA for the CDR3: TGTGCCAGCAGGTACCAAGAGACCCAGTACTTC.

This CDR3 reads CASSPNSDTQYF. The CDR3 nucleotides are TGTGCCAGTAGTCCTAACTCAGATACGCAGTATTTT. The chain joins TRBV19 to TRBJ2-3, with D unclear. This CDR3 has 12 residues. Germline V gives CDR1 LNHDA, CDR2 SQIVND (reference sequence). The ends were cut back, 5 bases at V and 4 bases at J, with 7 bases in the middle. Together with reference TRBV19 and TRBJ2-3, the CDR3 gives the full variable domain: DGGITQSPKYLFRKEGQNVTLSCEQNLNHDAMYWYRQDPGQGLRLIYYSQIVNDFQKGDIAEGYSVSREKKESFPLTVTSAQKNPTAFYLCASSPNSDTQYFGPGTRLTVL.

The rearrangement joins TRBV6-6 to TRBJ1-4; a weak D match, TRBD1 (6 bases). The CDR3 is 14 amino acids. V lost 2 bases, J lost 5 bases, and 9 bases lay in between. Germline loops: CDR1 MNHNY, CDR2 SVGAGI (reference sequence). This CDR3 is CASSYGQLNEKLFF. The CDR3 DNA sequence: TGTGCCAGCAGTTACGGACAGCTGAATGAAAAACTGTTTTTT.

The V gene is TRBV18, the J gene TRBJ1-2, with no clear D. Trimming left V 2 bases short and J 4 bases short, with 8 bases between. From germline, CDR1 is KGHSH and CDR2 LQKENI. This CDR3 contains 13 residues. The CDR3 sequence is CASSPNLVYGYTF. CDR3 sequence (DNA): TGTGCCAGCTCACCAAATCTTGTCTATGGCTACACCTTC.

This rearrangement joins TRBV5-4 to TRBJ2-7, with TRBD1 as a possible D gene (6 bases). Trimming removed 9 bases from V and 3 bases from J, with 19 bases in between. CDR1 SGHNT and CDR2 YYREEE come from the germline V gene (reference sequence). This CDR3 comprises 14 residues. The CDR3 nucleotides read TGTGCCACACGTCCGAGGGGACACATCTACGAGCAGTACTTC. Encoded protein: CATRPRGHIYEQYF.

The chain has TRBV4-3 and TRBJ1-2, with D possibly matching TRBD1 (5 bases). The V end was cut by 0 bases, the J end by 2 bases, with 16 bases between. This CDR3 region has 17 residues. Germline CDR1 and CDR2: LGHNA and YSLEER. The CDR3 DNA sequence: TGCGCCAGCAGCCAAGATCTGATCCGCGGGGCCAACTATGGCTACACCTTC. Its translation: CASSQDLIRGANYGYTF.

This chain joins TRBV6-5 and TRBJ2-5, with TRBD2 as a possible D gene (6 bases). CDR3 length equals 15 residues. Germline V gives CDR1 MNHEY, CDR2 SVGAGI. Between the trimmed V and J ends, which lost 6 bases and 4 bases, there was a span of 18 bases. This chain's CDR3 is CASRRSGQVGETQYF. CDR3 coding DNA: TGTGCCAGCAGACGTAGCGGCCAGGTCGGAGAGACCCAGTACTTC.

This chain joins TRBV10-3 and TRBJ2-1; 12 positions match TRBD2. V lost 8 bases, J lost 0 bases, and 17 bases stayed unmatched. This CDR3 is built from 20 residues. The germline CDR1 and CDR2 sequences are ENHRY and SYGVKD. The CDR3 sequence is CAISRLAGDSVVSSYNEQFF. The CDR3 DNA sequence: TGTGCCATCTCAAGACTAGCGGGAGATTCTGTGGTAAGCTCCTACAATGAGCAGTTCTTC.